This T cell receptor beta chain originates from a study of early T cells in non-severe SARS-CoV-2 infection (dated by TCRdb to the early 2020s). Describing the broader study: Because TCR sequencing was done on bulk RNA from unsorted whole blood, the alpha and beta chains could not be paired. Overall study outcomes, separate from this receptor: VDJdb matching was skewed toward anti-spike CD8 responses and likely underestimated virus-specific expansions, missing private and CD4 specificities.

With respect to this clonotype: There is no known antigen for this receptor. No base qualities exist here, and no much larger clone lies one base off it.

The study was a case-control design nested within a healthcare worker cohort in London, UK, with weekly nasopharyngeal swab PCR tests and blood sampling. Healthcare workers were enrolled in the week of the UK lockdown, from 23 to 31 March 2020, and were followed every week for up to roughly 15 weeks. Library construction relied on 5' RACE. Sequencing relied on a NextSeq 500. Unique molecular identifiers were attached to individual cDNA molecules in the TCR library protocol so that sequencing error and PCR bias could be corrected. Sequencing covered both TCR alpha and beta chains, and within each sample the abundances of alpha and beta sequences were tightly co-correlated. On the study's bioinformatics: Decombinator V4 was used to perform V gene, J gene and CDR3 annotation of TCR sequences. Expanded TCRs were defined as changing significantly between any two time points under a Poisson model with p below 0.0001. TCR abundances were normalised to the total number of TCRs sequenced per sample and were expressed as counts per million. MAIT TCRs were defined by TRAV1-2 paired with TRAJ12, TRAJ20 or TRAJ33, and iNKT TCRs by TRAV10 paired with TRAJ18. VDJdb, accessed 1 November 2021, was searched for CMV, EBV and SARS-CoV-2 annotated TCRs, with TCRs annotated for multiple antigens excluded. TCRdb itself trimmed the public reads at Q25 with fastp, ran MiXCR and retained productive beta chains. A single entry per CDR3 protein holds the most common genes and DNA from its merged rows. The V and J calls shown here were made by TCRdb, not taken from the authors' results. The sample has 100,000 to 150,000 distinct CDR3 sequences on record, about 15% of them singletons. The ten largest make up just over 20% of the sample.

The CDR3 has 13 amino acids, counting the end cysteine and phenylalanine. Kept here is only the CDR3 DNA, which spans 39 bases and is read in frame from base 1. CDR1 and CDR2 are drawn from the germline V gene (reference sequence): LNHDA, SQIVND. V drops 2 bases and J drops 3 bases, leaving 7 bases in between. This chain joins TRBV19 to TRBJ1-1; no confident D gene assignment can be made. The sequenced sample consisted of whole blood. The receptor's source is an adult who was a healthcare worker with PCR-confirmed SARS-CoV-2 infection or an uninfected control (not recorded which). The CDR3 protein sequence reads: CASSIYGDTEAFF. The DNA reads as follows: TGTGCCAGTAGTATATACGGGGACACTGAAGCTTTCTTT.